A selection of T cell receptor beta chains follows, all from one sample in a study of post-analysis software for immune sequencing data. TCRdb processed the PCR reads anew with MiXCR; each CDR3 protein has one entry. This table holds a few hundred thousand distinct CDR3 sequences, less than 35% found once. Sequencing was performed on blood. These receptors all come from a girl aged 10-17 years with multiple sclerosis. Both conserved end residues are part of each CDR3. The order of the fields is V gene, clone size, J gene, D gene, CDR3 protein, CDR3 DNA. A D gene is named only where the DNA matches it firmly. A clone size is listed for some rows: how often the clone was seen (once, few, many), or a class if it is expanded.

v_gene: TRBV7-6
abundance: -
j_gene: TRBJ2-2
d_gene: TRBD2
CDR3aa: CATSQGLAGGPGELFF
CDR3nt: TGTGCCACCAGTCAGGGACTAGCGGGGGGCCCCGGGGAGCTGTTTTTT

v_gene: TRBV6-1
abundance: -
j_gene: TRBJ2-4
d_gene: -
CDR3aa: CASSENGHDKNIQYF
CDR3nt: TGTGCCAGTAGTGAAAATGGACACGACAAAAACATTCAGTACTTC

v_gene: TRBV7-3
abundance: few
j_gene: TRBJ2-1
d_gene: -
CDR3aa: CASSSFSSGLAGSANNEQFF
CDR3nt: TGTGCCAGCAGCTCTTTTTCCTCCGGTCTGGCGGGGAGTGCTAACAATGAGCAGTTCTTC

v_gene: TRBV20-1
abundance: once
j_gene: TRBJ2-7
d_gene: -
CDR3aa: CSARKRYRQEYEQYF
CDR3nt: TGCAGTGCTAGAAAGAGGTACCGACAGGAGTACGAGCAGTACTTC

v_gene: TRBV9
abundance: -
j_gene: TRBJ2-1
d_gene: TRBD2
CDR3aa: CASSDPRSGEAGVVYNEQFF
CDR3nt: TGTGCCAGCAGCGATCCGCGGTCGGGGGAAGCGGGGGTCGTGTACAATGAGCAGTTCTTC

v_gene: TRBV7-2
abundance: -
j_gene: TRBJ2-3
d_gene: TRBD2
CDR3aa: CASSLVAGGGISTDTQYF
CDR3nt: TGTGCCAGCAGCTTAGTAGCGGGGGGTGGCATTAGCACAGATACGCAGTATTTT

v_gene: TRBV6-5
abundance: few
j_gene: TRBJ2-1
d_gene: TRBD1
CDR3aa: CASAGQGTYNEQFF
CDR3nt: TGTGCCAGCGCCGGACAGGGGACTTACAATGAGCAGTTCTTC

v_gene: TRBV13
abundance: -
j_gene: TRBJ1-1
d_gene: -
CDR3aa: CASSLGGSMNTEAFF
CDR3nt: TGTGCCAGCAGCTTAGGCGGCAGTATGAACACTGAAGCTTTCTTT

v_gene: TRBV12-3/TRBV12-4
abundance: -
j_gene: TRBJ2-5
d_gene: TRBD2
CDR3aa: CTSSPSAGEETQYF
CDR3nt: TGTACCAGCAGCCCTTCGGCGGGGGAAGAGACCCAGTACTTC

v_gene: TRBV12-3/TRBV12-4
abundance: -
j_gene: TRBJ1-5
d_gene: TRBD1
CDR3aa: CASSLKTGSNQPQHF
CDR3nt: TGTGCCAGCAGTCTCAAGACAGGGAGCAATCAGCCCCAGCATTTT

v_gene: TRBV29-1
abundance: -
j_gene: TRBJ2-1
d_gene: TRBD2
CDR3aa: CSAGEGYNGQFF
CDR3nt: TGCAGCGCCGGGGAGGGGTACAATGGGCAGTTCTTC

v_gene: TRBV18
abundance: few
j_gene: TRBJ2-7
d_gene: -
CDR3aa: CASSPPDYYEQYF
CDR3nt: TGTGCCAGCTCACCTCCGGACTATTACGAGCAGTACTTC

v_gene: TRBV2
abundance: -
j_gene: TRBJ1-5
d_gene: -
CDR3aa: CASSETRTAGEQPQHF
CDR3nt: TGTGCCAGCAGTGAAACCCGGACGGCCGGGGAGCAGCCCCAGCATTTT

v_gene: TRBV12-3/TRBV12-4
abundance: -
j_gene: TRBJ2-5
d_gene: TRBD1
CDR3aa: CASSLKGAGETQYF
CDR3nt: TGTGCCAGCAGTTTAAAGGGGGCTGGGGAGACCCAGTACTTC

v_gene: TRBV20-1
abundance: -
j_gene: TRBJ2-1
d_gene: -
CDR3aa: CSARDRRVASNEQFF
CDR3nt: TGCAGTGCTAGAGATAGGCGGGTTGCCAGCAATGAGCAGTTCTTC

v_gene: TRBV7-9
abundance: few
j_gene: TRBJ1-6
d_gene: -
CDR3aa: CASSLAGWSYNSPLHF
CDR3nt: TGTGCCAGCAGCTTAGCGGGGTGGTCCTATAATTCACCCCTCCACTTT

v_gene: TRBV7-2
abundance: -
j_gene: TRBJ1-1
d_gene: TRBD1
CDR3aa: CASSFMTGGEIVAEAFF
CDR3nt: TGTGCCAGCAGCTTCATGACAGGGGGCGAGATAGTAGCTGAAGCTTTCTTT

v_gene: TRBV5-1
abundance: few
j_gene: TRBJ2-3
d_gene: -
CDR3aa: CASSPAGMGTDTQYF
CDR3nt: TGCGCCAGCAGTCCCGCGGGGATGGGGACAGATACGCAGTATTTT

v_gene: TRBV27
abundance: -
j_gene: TRBJ1-1
d_gene: -
CDR3aa: CASGSAYTEAFF
CDR3nt: TGTGCCAGCGGTTCGGCGTACACTGAAGCTTTCTTT

v_gene: TRBV5-1
abundance: -
j_gene: TRBJ2-1
d_gene: -
CDR3aa: CASSGEPEQGFNEQFF
CDR3nt: TGCGCCAGCAGCGGGGAGCCGGAACAGGGTTTCAATGAGCAGTTCTTC

v_gene: TRBV21-1
abundance: -
j_gene: TRBJ2-7
d_gene: -
CDR3aa: CASSKTEIYYEQYF
CDR3nt: TGTGCCAGCAGCAAGACAGAAATATACTACGAGCAGTACTTC

v_gene: TRBV18
abundance: few
j_gene: TRBJ2-1
d_gene: -
CDR3aa: CASSPRGSYNEQFF
CDR3nt: TGTGCCAGCTCACCACGCGGCTCCTACAATGAGCAGTTCTTC

v_gene: TRBV7-2
abundance: -
j_gene: TRBJ2-5
d_gene: TRBD1
CDR3aa: CASSLTGGETQYF
CDR3nt: TGTGCCAGCAGCCTAACAGGGGGAGAGACCCAGTACTTC

v_gene: TRBV20-1
abundance: many
j_gene: TRBJ2-7
d_gene: -
CDR3aa: CSAYPGPRSSYEQYF
CDR3nt: TGCAGTGCTTATCCGGGCCCACGATCCTCCTACGAGCAGTACTTC

v_gene: TRBV29-1
abundance: few
j_gene: TRBJ1-2
d_gene: -
CDR3aa: CSVESDSDFYGYTF
CDR3nt: TGCAGCGTTGAGTCGGACAGCGACTTTTATGGCTACACCTTC

v_gene: TRBV5-1
abundance: few
j_gene: TRBJ2-6
d_gene: -
CDR3aa: CASSRQVPRSSGANVLTF
CDR3nt: TGCGCCAGCAGCAGACAGGTGCCCCGTAGTTCTGGGGCCAACGTCCTGACTTTC

v_gene: TRBV6-5
abundance: few
j_gene: TRBJ1-6
d_gene: -
CDR3aa: CASSFPTETPFSYNSPLHF
CDR3nt: TGTGCCAGCAGTTTCCCAACAGAGACGCCTTTCTCCTATAATTCACCCCTCCACTTT

v_gene: TRBV6-1
abundance: few
j_gene: TRBJ2-1
d_gene: -
CDR3aa: CASQARPARPNNEQFF
CDR3nt: TGTGCCAGCCAAGCCCGTCCCGCAAGACCTAATAATGAGCAGTTCTTC

v_gene: TRBV27
abundance: once
j_gene: TRBJ1-6
d_gene: TRBD1
CDR3aa: CASSSGQGINFSYSPLHF
CDR3nt: TGTGCCAGCAGTTCGGGACAGGGGATCAATTTTTCGTATTCACCCCTCCACTTT

v_gene: TRBV19
abundance: -
j_gene: TRBJ2-1
d_gene: TRBD2
CDR3aa: CASNQGLAENEQFF
CDR3nt: TGTGCCAGTAATCAAGGACTAGCGGAGAATGAGCAGTTCTTC

v_gene: TRBV7-8
abundance: -
j_gene: TRBJ1-1
d_gene: -
CDR3aa: CASTPLNTEAFF
CDR3nt: TGTGCCAGCACCCCACTCAACACTGAAGCTTTCTTT

v_gene: TRBV4-2
abundance: few
j_gene: TRBJ2-7
d_gene: TRBD2
CDR3aa: CASSQDTSGADEQYF
CDR3nt: TGTGCCAGCAGCCAAGATACTAGCGGGGCCGACGAGCAGTACTTC

v_gene: TRBV5-1
abundance: -
j_gene: TRBJ2-3
d_gene: -
CDR3aa: CASSFVKSTDTQYF
CDR3nt: TGCGCCAGCAGCTTCGTGAAGAGCACAGATACGCAGTATTTT

v_gene: TRBV5-6
abundance: few
j_gene: TRBJ1-1
d_gene: -
CDR3aa: CASSLAWGTGLNTEAFF
CDR3nt: TGTGCCAGCAGCTTGGCGTGGGGCACAGGGCTGAACACTGAAGCTTTCTTT

v_gene: TRBV5-1
abundance: -
j_gene: TRBJ1-5
d_gene: TRBD1
CDR3aa: CASSWGGQPDQPQHF
CDR3nt: TGCGCCAGCAGCTGGGGGGGACAGCCAGATCAGCCCCAGCATTTT

v_gene: TRBV7-2
abundance: few
j_gene: TRBJ2-1
d_gene: TRBD2
CDR3aa: CASSRTSGSSYNEQFF
CDR3nt: TGTGCCAGCAGCCGGACTAGCGGAAGCTCCTACAATGAGCAGTTCTTC

v_gene: TRBV28
abundance: -
j_gene: TRBJ1-2
d_gene: -
CDR3aa: CASSSCYGYTF
CDR3nt: TGTGCCAGCAGTTCTTGTTATGGCTACACCTTC

v_gene: TRBV7-8
abundance: -
j_gene: TRBJ1-5
d_gene: -
CDR3aa: CASSPRYRQAKQGHQPQHF
CDR3nt: TGTGCCAGCAGCCCTCGGTATCGACAGGCTAAACAGGGTCATCAGCCCCAGCATTTT

v_gene: TRBV10-3
abundance: few
j_gene: TRBJ2-5
d_gene: TRBD1
CDR3aa: CAISTGGKETQYF
CDR3nt: TGTGCCATCAGCACAGGGGGCAAGGAGACCCAGTACTTC